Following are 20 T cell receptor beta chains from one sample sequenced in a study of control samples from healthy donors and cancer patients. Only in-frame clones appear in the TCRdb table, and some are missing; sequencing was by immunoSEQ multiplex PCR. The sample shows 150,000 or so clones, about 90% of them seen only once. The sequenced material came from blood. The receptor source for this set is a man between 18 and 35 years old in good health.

The CDR3, as DNA: TGTGCCAGCAGTCCCCCGGGACAGAAGCAGTACTTC. It specifies CASSPPGQKQYF. The V gene is TRBV28, the J gene TRBJ2-7, with 7 bases matching TRBD1. CDR3 length: 12 amino acids. Trimming removed 5 bases from V and 8 bases from J; junction bases left unmatched: 6. Germline values: CDR1 MDHEN, CDR2 SYDVKM.

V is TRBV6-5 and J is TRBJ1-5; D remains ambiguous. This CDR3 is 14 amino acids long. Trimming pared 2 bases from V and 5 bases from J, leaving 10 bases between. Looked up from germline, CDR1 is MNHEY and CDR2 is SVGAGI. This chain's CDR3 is CASSYRGGDQPQHF. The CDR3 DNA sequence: TGTGCCAGCAGTTACCGAGGCGGGGATCAGCCCCAGCATTTT.

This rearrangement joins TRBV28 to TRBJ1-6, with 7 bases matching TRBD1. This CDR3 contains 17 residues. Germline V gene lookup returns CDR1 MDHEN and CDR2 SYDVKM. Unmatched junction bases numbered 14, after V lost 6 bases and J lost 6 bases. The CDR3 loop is CASSRGGGGGGNSPLHF. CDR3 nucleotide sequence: TGTGCCAGCAGCCGGGGGGGAGGGGGCGGCGGTAATTCACCCCTCCACTTT.

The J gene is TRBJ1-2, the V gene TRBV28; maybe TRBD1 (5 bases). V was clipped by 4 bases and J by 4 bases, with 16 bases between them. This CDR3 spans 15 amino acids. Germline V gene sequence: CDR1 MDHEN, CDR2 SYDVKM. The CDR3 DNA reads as TGTGCCAGCAGTTCAGGGACGGGAAGGGGCTATGGCTACACCTTC. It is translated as CASSSGTGRGYGYTF.

The CDR3 sequence is CASSPHLSTQGAYGNTIYF. In DNA form, the CDR3 reads TGTGCCAGCAGTCCCCATCTATCTACCCAGGGGGCCTATGGAAACACCATATATTTT. The chain has TRBV6-6 and TRBJ1-3; 8 nucleotides line up with TRBD1. Trimming took 5 bases from V and 3 from J; bases not matched to a gene: 18. Germline loops: CDR1 MNHNY, CDR2 SVGAGI (reference sequence). The CDR3 contains 19 residues.

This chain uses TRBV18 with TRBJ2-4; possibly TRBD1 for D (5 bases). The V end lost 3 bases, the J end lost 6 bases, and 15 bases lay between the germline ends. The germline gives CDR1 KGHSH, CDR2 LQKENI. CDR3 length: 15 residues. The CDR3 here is CASSPPGQGLNIQYF. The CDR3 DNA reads TGTGCCAGCTCACCCCCCGGGCAGGGTTTAAACATTCAGTACTTC.

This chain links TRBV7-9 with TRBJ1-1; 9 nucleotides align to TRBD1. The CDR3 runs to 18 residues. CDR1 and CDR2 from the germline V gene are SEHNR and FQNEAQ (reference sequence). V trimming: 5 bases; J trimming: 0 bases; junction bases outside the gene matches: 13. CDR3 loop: CASSPNIRQGGLNTEAFF. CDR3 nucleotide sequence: TGTGCCAGCAGCCCTAATATTAGACAGGGGGGATTGAACACTGAAGCTTTCTTT.

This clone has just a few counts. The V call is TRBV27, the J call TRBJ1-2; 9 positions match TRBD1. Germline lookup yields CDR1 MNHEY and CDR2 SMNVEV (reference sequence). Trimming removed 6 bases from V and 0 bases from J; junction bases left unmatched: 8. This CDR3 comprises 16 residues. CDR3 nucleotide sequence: TGTGCCAGCAGGCACGACAGGGGGAGAACTAACTATGGCTACACCTTC. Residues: CASRHDRGRTNYGYTF.

As DNA, the CDR3 is TGTGCCAGCAGCCCACTAGCGGGGCCCTACAATGAGCAGTTCTTC. This sequence encodes CASSPLAGPYNEQFF. This chain links TRBV7-2 with TRBJ2-1, with 10 bases aligning to TRBD2. The V and J ends lost 5 bases and 2 bases, in that order; junction bases with no gene match: 3. This CDR3 is 15 amino acids long. Per the germline V gene, CDR1 is SGHTA and CDR2 is FQGNSA.

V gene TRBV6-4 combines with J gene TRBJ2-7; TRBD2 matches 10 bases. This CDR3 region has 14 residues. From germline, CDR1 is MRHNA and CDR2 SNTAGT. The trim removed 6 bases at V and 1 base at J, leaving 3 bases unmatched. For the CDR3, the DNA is TGTGCCAGCAGAGCGGGGGGGCCATCCTACGAGCAGTACTTC. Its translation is CASRAGGPSYEQYF.

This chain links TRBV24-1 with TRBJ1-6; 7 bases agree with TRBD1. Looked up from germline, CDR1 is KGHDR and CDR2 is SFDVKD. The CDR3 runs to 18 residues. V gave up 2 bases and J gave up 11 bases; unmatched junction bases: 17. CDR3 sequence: CATSDYFEEQGSKTPLHF. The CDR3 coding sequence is TGTGCCACCAGTGATTACTTTGAGGAACAGGGGTCGAAGACACCCCTCCACTTT.

The DNA of the CDR3 is TGTGCCAGCACTTGGAACACTGAAGCTTTCTTT. Translating it yields CASTWNTEAFF. This sequence joins TRBV25-1 and TRBJ1-1; D gene uncertain. With 7 bases removed from V and 1 base from J, the gap between germline ends came to 4 bases. From germline, CDR1 is MGHDK and CDR2 SYGVNS. This CDR3 region has 11 residues.

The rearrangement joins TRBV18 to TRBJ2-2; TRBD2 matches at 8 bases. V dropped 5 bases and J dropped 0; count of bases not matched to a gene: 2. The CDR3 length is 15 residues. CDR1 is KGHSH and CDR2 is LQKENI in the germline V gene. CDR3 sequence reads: CASSSRGANTGELFF. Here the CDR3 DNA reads TGTGCCAGCTCATCGCGGGGGGCGAACACCGGGGAGCTGTTTTTT. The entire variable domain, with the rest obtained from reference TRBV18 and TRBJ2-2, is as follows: NAGVMQNPRHLVRRRGQEARLRCSPMKGHSHVYWYRQLPEEGLKFMVYLQKENIIDESGMPKERFSAEFPKEGPSILRIQQVVRGDSAAYFCASSSRGANTGELFFGEGSRLTVL.

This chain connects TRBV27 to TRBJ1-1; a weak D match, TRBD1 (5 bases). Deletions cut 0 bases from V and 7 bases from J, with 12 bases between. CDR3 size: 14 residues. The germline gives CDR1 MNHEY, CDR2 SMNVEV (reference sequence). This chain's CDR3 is CASSLSTGGYEAFF. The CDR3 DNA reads TGTGCCAGCAGTTTATCAACGGGGGGGTATGAAGCTTTCTTT.

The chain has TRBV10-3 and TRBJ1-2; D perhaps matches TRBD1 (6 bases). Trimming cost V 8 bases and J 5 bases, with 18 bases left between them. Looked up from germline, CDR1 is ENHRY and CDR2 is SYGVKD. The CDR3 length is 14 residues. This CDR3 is CAIADAGGGYGYTF. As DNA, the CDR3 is TGTGCCATCGCCGACGCGGGGGGCGGTTATGGCTACACCTTC.

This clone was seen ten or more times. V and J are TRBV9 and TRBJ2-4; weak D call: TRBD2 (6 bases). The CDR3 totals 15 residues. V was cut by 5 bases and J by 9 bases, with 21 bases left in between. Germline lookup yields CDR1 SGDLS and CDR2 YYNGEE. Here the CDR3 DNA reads TGTGCCAGCAGTGCACTCCCGTCCGGGGGTAGCATTCAGTACTTC. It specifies CASSALPSGGSIQYF.

The CDR3 is CARSLRLTYGELFF. In nucleotides, the CDR3 is TGTGCCAGAAGCTTGCGACTCACCTACGGGGAGCTGTTTTTT. The chain has TRBV5-3 and TRBJ2-2, with D uncertain. TRBV5-3 is an ORF, with its function uncertain. V lost 1 base and J lost 7, with 11 bases in between. The CDR3 extends over 14 amino acids.

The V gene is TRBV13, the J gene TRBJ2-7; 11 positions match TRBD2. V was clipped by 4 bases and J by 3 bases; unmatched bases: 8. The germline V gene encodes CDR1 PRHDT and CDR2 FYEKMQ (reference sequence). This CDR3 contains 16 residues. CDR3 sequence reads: CASSSWGTSGGYEQYF. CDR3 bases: TGTGCCAGCAGCTCTTGGGGGACTAGCGGAGGCTACGAGCAGTACTTC.

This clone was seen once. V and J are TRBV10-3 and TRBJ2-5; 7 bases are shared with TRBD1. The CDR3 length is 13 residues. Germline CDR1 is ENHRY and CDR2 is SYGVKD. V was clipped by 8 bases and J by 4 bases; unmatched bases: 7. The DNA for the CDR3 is TGTGCCATCGCTGAATCAGGGGGAGAGACCCAGTACTTC. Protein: CAIAESGGETQYF.

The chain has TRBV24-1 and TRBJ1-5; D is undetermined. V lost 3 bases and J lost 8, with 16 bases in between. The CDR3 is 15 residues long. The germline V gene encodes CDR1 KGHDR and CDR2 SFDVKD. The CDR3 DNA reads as TGTGCCACCAGTGATCCCCCTGCCGGGAGGGAGCCCCAGCATTTT. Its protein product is CATSDPPAGREPQHF.